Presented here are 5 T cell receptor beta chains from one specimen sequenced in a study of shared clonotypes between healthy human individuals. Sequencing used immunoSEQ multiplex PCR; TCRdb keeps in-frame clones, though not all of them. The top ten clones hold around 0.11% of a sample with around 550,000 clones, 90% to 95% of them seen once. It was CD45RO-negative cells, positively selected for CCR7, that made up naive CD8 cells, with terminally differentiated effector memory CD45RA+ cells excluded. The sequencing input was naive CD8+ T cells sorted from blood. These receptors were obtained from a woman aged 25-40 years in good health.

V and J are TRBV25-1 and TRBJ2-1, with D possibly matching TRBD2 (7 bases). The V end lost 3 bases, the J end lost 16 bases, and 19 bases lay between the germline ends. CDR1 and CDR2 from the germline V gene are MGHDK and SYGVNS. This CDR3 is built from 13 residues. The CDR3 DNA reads TGTGCCAGCAGTGACCGTGAGTATGGCGGGGGCTTCTTC. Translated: CASSDREYGGGFF.

CDR3 sequence: CASQGQETGECNEQFF. CDR3 in DNA: TGTGCCAGCCAGGGCCAAGAGACAGGGGAATGCAATGAGCAGTTCTTC. The genes are TRBV15 and TRBJ2-1, with 8 positions matching TRBD1. With 10 bases clipped from V and 6 bases from J, the junction kept 17 bases outside the gene matches. This CDR3 has 16 residues. CDR1 and CDR2 from the germline V gene are LNHNV and YYDKDF (reference sequence). Full variable domain (remainder filled in from reference TRBV15 and TRBJ2-1): DAMVIQNPRYQVTQFGKPVTLSCSQTLNHNVMYWYQQKSSQAPKLLFHYYDKDFNNEADTPDNFQSRRPNTSFCFLDIRSPGLGDTAMYLCASQGQETGECNEQFFGPGTRLTVL.

The DNA for the CDR3 is TGTGCCAGTACAAGGGGTTACTATGGCTACACCTTC. It is translated as CASTRGYYGYTF. The chain is built from TRBV19 and TRBJ1-2, with TRBD1 as a possible D gene (5 bases). Per germline, CDR1 LNHDA and CDR2 SQIVND (reference sequence). The V gene lost 7 bases and the J gene lost 3 bases, with 9 bases spanning the gap. The CDR3 length is 12 residues.

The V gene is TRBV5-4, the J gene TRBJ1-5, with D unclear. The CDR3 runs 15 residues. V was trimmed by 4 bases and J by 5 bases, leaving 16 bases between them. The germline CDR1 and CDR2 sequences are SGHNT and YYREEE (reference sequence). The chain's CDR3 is CASSQDWTSYQPQHF. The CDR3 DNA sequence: TGTGCCAGCAGCCAAGATTGGACGTCCTATCAGCCCCAGCATTTT.

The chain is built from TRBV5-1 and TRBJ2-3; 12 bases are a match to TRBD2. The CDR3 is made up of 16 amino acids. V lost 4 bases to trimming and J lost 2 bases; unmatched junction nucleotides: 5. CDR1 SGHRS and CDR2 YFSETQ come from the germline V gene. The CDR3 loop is CASSPGTSGYTDTQYF. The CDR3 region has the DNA TGCGCCAGCAGCCCAGGGACTAGCGGGTACACAGATACGCAGTATTTT.